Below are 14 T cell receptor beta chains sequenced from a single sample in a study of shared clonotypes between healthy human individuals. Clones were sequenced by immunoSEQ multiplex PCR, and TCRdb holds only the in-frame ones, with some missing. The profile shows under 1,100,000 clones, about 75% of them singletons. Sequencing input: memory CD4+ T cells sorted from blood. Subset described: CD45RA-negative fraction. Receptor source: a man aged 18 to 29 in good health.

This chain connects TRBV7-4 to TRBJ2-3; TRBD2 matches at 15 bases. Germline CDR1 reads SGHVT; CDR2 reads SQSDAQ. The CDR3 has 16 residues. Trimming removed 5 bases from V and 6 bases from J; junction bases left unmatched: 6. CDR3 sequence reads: CASSIGLAGGPDTQYF. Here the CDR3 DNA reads TGTGCCAGCAGCATAGGACTAGCGGGAGGGCCGGATACGCAGTATTTT.

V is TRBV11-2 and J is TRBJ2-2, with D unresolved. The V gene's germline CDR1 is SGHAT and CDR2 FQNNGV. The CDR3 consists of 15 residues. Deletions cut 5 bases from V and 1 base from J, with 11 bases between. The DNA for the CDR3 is TGTGCCAGCAGCGTGGGGTCAGGGAACACCGGGGAGCTGTTTTTT. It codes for CASSVGSGNTGELFF.

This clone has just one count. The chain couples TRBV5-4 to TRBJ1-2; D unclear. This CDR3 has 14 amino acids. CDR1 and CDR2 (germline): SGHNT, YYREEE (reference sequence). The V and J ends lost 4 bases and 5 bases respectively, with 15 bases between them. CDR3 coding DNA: TGTGCCAGCAGCCCTCCGGAGGTTGGGTATGGCTACACCTTC. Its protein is CASSPPEVGYGYTF.

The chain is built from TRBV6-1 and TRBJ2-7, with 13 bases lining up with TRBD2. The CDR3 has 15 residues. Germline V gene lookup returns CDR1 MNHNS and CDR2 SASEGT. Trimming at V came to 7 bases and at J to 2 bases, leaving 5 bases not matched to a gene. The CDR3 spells CASTEGLAGPYEQYF. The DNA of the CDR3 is TGTGCCAGCACCGAGGGACTAGCGGGACCCTACGAGCAGTACTTC.

The CDR3 sequence is CASSSNWGYEQYF. CDR3 nucleotide sequence: TGTGCCAGCAGTAGCAATTGGGGTTACGAGCAGTACTTC. This chain links TRBV27 with TRBJ2-7, with unresolved D. CDR3 length: 13 amino acids. The V and J ends lost 5 bases and 4 bases respectively, with 12 bases between them. The germline gives CDR1 MNHEY, CDR2 SMNVEV (reference sequence).

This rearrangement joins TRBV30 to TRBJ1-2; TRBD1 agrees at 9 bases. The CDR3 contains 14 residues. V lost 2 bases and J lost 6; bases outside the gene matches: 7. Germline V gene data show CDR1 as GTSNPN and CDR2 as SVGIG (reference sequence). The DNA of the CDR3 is TGTGCCTGGAGTCCAGGGGACAGGGACCATGGCTACACCTTC. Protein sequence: CAWSPGDRDHGYTF.

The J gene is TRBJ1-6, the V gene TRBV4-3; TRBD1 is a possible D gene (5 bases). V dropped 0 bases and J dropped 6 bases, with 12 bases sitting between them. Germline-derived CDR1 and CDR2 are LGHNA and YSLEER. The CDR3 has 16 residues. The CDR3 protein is CASSQDMRTLNSPLHF. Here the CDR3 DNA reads TGCGCCAGCAGCCAAGATATGAGGACACTTAATTCACCCCTCCACTTT.

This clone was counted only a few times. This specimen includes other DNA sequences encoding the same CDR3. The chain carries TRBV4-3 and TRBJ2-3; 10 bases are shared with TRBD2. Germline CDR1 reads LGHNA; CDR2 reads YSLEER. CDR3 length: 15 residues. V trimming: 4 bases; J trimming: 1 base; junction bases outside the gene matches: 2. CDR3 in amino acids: CASSLGTSGTDTQYF. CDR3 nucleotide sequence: TGCGCCAGCAGCCTCGGGACTAGCGGCACAGATACGCAGTATTTT.

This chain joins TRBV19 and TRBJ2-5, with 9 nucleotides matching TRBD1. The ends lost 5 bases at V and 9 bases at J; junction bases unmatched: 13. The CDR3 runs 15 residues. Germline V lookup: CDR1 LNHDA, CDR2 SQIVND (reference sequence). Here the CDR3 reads CASSPGGQGLLSQYF. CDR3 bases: TGTGCCAGTAGTCCCGGGGGACAGGGCCTTTTGTCCCAGTACTTC.

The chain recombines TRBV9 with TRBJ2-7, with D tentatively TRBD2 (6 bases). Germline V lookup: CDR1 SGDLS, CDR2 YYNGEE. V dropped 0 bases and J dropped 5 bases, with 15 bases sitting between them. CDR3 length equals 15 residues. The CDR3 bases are TGTGCCAGCAGCGTAGTATGGGACTCGAGGGACGAGCAGTACTTC. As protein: CASSVVWDSRDEQYF.

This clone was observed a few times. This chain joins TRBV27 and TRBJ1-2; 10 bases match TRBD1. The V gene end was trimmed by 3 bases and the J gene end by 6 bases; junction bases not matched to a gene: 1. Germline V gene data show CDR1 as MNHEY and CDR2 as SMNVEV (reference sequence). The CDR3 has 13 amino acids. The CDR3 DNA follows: TGTGCCAGCAGTTTGACAGGGGGCAATGGCTACACCTTC. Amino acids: CASSLTGGNGYTF.

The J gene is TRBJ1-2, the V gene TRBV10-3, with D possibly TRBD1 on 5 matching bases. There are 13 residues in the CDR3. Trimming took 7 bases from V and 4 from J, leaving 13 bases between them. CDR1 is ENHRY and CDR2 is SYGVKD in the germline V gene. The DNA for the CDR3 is TGTGCCATCAACAAAGACAGTTCCTATGGCTACACCTTC. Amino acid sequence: CAINKDSSYGYTF.

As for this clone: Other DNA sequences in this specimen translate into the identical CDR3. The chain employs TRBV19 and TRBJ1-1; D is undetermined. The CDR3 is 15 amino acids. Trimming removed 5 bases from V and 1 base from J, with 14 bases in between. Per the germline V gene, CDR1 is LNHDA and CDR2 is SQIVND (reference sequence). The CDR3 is CASSPGRGKNTEAFF. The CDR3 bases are TGTGCCAGTAGTCCCGGCCGCGGAAAGAACACTGAAGCTTTCTTT. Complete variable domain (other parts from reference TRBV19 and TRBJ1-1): DGGITQSPKYLFRKEGQNVTLSCEQNLNHDAMYWYRQDPGQGLRLIYYSQIVNDFQKGDIAEGYSVSREKKESFPLTVTSAQKNPTAFYLCASSPGRGKNTEAFFGQGTRLTVV.

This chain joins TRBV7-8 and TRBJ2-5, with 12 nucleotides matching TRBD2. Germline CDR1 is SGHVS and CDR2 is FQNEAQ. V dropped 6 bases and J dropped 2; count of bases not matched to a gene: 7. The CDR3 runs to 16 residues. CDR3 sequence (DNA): TGTGCCAGCAGTCCGCTAGCGGGGGGGCGTCAAGAGACCCAGTACTTC. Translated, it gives CASSPLAGGRQETQYF.